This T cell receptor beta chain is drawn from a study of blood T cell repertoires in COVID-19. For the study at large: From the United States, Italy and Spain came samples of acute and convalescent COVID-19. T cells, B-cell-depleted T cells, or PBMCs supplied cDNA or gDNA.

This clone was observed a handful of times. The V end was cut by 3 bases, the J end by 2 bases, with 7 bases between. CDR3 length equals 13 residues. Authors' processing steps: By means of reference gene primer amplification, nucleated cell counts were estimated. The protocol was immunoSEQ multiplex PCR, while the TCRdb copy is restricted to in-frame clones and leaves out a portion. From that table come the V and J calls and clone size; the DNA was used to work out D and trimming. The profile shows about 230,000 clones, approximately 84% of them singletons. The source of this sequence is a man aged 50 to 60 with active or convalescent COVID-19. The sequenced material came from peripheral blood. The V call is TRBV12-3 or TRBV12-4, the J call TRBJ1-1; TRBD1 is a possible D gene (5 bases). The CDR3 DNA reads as TGTGCCAGCAGTTTCCAGGGAAACACTGAAGCTTTCTTT. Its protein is CASSFQGNTEAFF.